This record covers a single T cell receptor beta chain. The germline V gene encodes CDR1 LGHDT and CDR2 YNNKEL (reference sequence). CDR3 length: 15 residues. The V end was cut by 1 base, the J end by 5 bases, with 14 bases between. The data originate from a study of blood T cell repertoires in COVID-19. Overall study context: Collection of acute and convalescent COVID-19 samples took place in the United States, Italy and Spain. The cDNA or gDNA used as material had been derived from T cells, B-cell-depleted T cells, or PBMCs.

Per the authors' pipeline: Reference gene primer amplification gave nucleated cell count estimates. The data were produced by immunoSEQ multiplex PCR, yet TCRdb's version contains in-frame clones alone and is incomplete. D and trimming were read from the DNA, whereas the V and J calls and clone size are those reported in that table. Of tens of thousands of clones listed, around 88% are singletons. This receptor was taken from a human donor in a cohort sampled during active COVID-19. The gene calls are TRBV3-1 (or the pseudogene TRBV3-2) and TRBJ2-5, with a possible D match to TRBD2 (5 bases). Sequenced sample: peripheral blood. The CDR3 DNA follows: TGTGCCAGCAGCCAAGGGCGGGTCGGGGTGGAGACCCAGTACTTC. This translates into CASSQGRVGVETQYF.